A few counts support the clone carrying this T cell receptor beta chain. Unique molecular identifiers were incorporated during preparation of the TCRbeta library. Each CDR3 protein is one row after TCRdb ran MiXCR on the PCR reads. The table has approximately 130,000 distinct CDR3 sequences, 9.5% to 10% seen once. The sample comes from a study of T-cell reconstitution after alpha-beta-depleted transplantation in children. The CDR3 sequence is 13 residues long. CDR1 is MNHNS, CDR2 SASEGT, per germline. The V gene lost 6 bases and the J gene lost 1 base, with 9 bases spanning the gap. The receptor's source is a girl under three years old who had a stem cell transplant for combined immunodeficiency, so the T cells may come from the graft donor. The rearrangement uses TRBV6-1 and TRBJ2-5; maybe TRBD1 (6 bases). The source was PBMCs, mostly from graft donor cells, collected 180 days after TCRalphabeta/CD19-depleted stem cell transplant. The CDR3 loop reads CASSDRFQETQYF. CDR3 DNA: TGTGCCAGCAGCGACAGGTTCCAAGAGACCCAGTACTTC.